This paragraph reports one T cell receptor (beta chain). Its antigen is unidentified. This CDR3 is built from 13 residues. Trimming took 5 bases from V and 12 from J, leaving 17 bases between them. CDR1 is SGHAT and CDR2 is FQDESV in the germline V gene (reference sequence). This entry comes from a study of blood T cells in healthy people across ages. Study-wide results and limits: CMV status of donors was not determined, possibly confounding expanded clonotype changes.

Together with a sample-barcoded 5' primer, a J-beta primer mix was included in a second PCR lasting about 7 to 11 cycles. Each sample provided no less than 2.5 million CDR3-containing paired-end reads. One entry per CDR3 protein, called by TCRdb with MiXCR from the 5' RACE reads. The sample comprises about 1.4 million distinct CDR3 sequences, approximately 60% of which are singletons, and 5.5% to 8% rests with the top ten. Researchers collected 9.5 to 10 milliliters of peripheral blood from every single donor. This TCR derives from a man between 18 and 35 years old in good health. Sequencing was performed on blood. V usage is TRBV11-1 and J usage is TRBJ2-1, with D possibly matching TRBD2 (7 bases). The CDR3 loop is CASSHPREGVQFF. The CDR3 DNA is TGTGCCAGCAGCCATCCCAGGGAGGGGGTGCAGTTCTTC.